One TCR beta chain is described in this entry. The assay was immunoSEQ multiplex PCR, and TCRdb's table has in-frame clones only and misses some. Found here are fewer than 90,000 clones, around 75% of them singletons; the top ten hold 6.3%. This entry comes from a study of blood T cell repertoires in COVID-19. The CDR3 length is 16 residues. With 4 bases clipped from V and 2 bases from J, the junction kept 6 bases outside the gene matches. Germline V gene sequence: CDR1 SGDLS, CDR2 YYNGEE. The receptor's source is a man between 65 and 85 years old with COVID-19, enrolled during active disease. The chain recombines TRBV9 with TRBJ2-1; the match to TRBD2 covers 10 bases. Sequencing used peripheral blood. CDR3 sequence: CASSPSGSPTYNEQFF. The CDR3, as DNA: TGTGCCAGCAGCCCTAGCGGGAGCCCAACCTACAATGAGCAGTTCTTC.